This TCR beta chain was sequenced during a study of T cells in Graves' hyperthyroidism and ophthalmopathy. Diagnosing involved the use of clinical symptoms, serum thyroxine and TRAb, thyroid ultrasound and orbital computed tomography. PBMCs were sourced from more than 9 ml fresh peripheral blood. The germline V and J ends were trimmed by 3 bases and 4 bases, with 7 bases remaining between them. This CDR3 contains 13 residues. Germline assignment: CDR1 MNHGY and CDR2 SVAAGI. Using RNA transcripts as the source, TCR beta CDR3 regions were amplified. With the HTBI primer set, the TCR CDR3 went through a first round of RT-PCR. TCRdb itself ran the multiplex PCR reads through MiXCR, one entry per CDR3 protein. The sample lists 500,000 to 600,000 distinct CDR3 sequences; about 20% were seen once. This clonotype occurred a few times. Its antigen is still unknown. Study-level points and caveats: A 13 V-J model separated ophthalmopathy from stable hyperthyroidism.

This sequence originates from a man aged 40-49 years with Graves' ophthalmopathy. The chain recombines TRBV6-9 with TRBJ1-5; no clear D gene. Sequencing was done on a sample of blood. For the CDR3, the DNA is TGTGCCAGCAGTTACCCACAGAATCAGCCCCAGCATTTT. Amino acids: CASSYPQNQPQHF.